Presented here are 14 T cell receptor beta chains from one specimen sequenced in a study of T cells after posttransplantation cyclophosphamide. Clones were read by immunoSEQ multiplex PCR, and TCRdb kept only the in-frame ones, dropping some. The table has roughly 12,000 clones, approximately 96% seen once. The sequencing sample was made of naive CD8+ T cells sorted from PBMCs. Receptors were obtained from a man aged 25 to 45 in good health and a related stem cell transplant donor.

This rearrangement joins TRBV28 to TRBJ2-5; TRBD2 aligns across 11 bases. Germline CDR1 and CDR2: MDHEN and SYDVKM. The CDR3 totals 17 residues. The V and J ends lost 6 bases and 4 bases, in that order; junction bases with no gene match: 13. This CDR3 is CASRATWTSGFGETQYF. For the CDR3, the DNA is TGTGCCAGCAGGGCAACTTGGACTAGCGGGTTTGGAGAGACCCAGTACTTC.

This rearrangement joins TRBV4-1 to TRBJ2-7, with TRBD1 identical over 8 bases. The CDR3 is 15 residues long. In germline, CDR1 is MGHRA, CDR2 YSYEKL. The V gene end was trimmed by 3 bases and the J gene end by 1 base; junction bases not matched to a gene: 5. The CDR3 nucleotides are TGCGCCAGCAGCCATGGACAGGGCTCATCCTACGAGCAGTACTTC. Translated: CASSHGQGSSYEQYF.

The V call is TRBV18, the J call TRBJ2-7; D is unclear. With 4 bases removed from V and 3 bases from J, the gap between germline ends came to 13 bases. Germline CDR1 KGHSH, CDR2 LQKENI. The CDR3 is made up of 14 amino acids. The CDR3 DNA reads as TGTGCCAGCTCACTGTCCGCAGACATCTACGAGCAGTACTTC. As protein: CASSLSADIYEQYF.

This clone was observed a single time. The genes are TRBV19 and TRBJ2-3; tentative D call: TRBD1 (6 bases). The CDR3 is 13 residues long. Germline CDR1 LNHDA, CDR2 SQIVND (reference sequence). Deletions cut 3 bases from V and 5 bases from J, with 9 bases between. The CDR3 protein is CASSIGQQDTQYF. CDR3 nucleotide sequence: TGTGCCAGTAGTATTGGACAGCAAGATACGCAGTATTTT. Drawing the rest from reference TRBV19 and TRBJ2-3, the complete variable domain is DGGITQSPKYLFRKEGQNVTLSCEQNLNHDAMYWYRQDPGQGLRLIYYSQIVNDFQKGDIAEGYSVSREKKESFPLTVTSAQKNPTAFYLCASSIGQQDTQYFGPGTRLTVL.

J is TRBJ1-6 and V is TRBV5-1, with D unresolved. This CDR3 region has 15 residues. CDR1 and CDR2 from the germline V gene are SGHRS and YFSETQ. Trimming stripped 0 bases from V and 8 bases from J, with 12 bases between. The CDR3 sequence is CASSLVGVGDSPLHF. The CDR3 DNA sequence: TGCGCCAGCAGCTTGGTTGGGGTGGGAGATTCACCCCTCCACTTT.

This clone was seen once. The V and J genes are TRBV4-3 and TRBJ2-3; TRBD2 aligns across 10 bases. CDR1 and CDR2 from the germline V gene are LGHNA and YSLEER. J was trimmed by 4 bases and V by 0 bases; bases with no gene match: 10. The CDR3 spans 18 residues. The CDR3 here is CASSQDGWASGGSDTQYF. The CDR3 DNA is TGCGCCAGCAGCCAAGATGGGTGGGCTAGCGGGGGCTCAGATACGCAGTATTTT.

The rearrangement uses TRBV6-1 and TRBJ2-5, with D maybe TRBD1 (5 bases). The last part of the DNA fits TRBJ2-7 better; the J call may be wrong. CDR1 is MNHNS and CDR2 is SASEGT in the germline V gene. The CDR3 is 15 amino acids. The CDR3 region has the DNA TGTGCCAGCAGTGAAGCTAGAGTAGGGGCCTACGAGCAGTACTTC. Encoded protein: CASSEARVGAYEQYF.

The chain links TRBV7-9 to TRBJ2-7; TRBD1 matches at 7 bases. This CDR3 spans 14 amino acids. CDR1 SEHNR and CDR2 FQNEAQ come from the germline V gene (reference sequence). V shed 3 bases and J 1 base; nucleotides not matched to a gene: 3. CDR3 region: CASSLQGVSYEQYF. CDR3 nucleotides: TGTGCCAGCAGCTTGCAGGGGGTGTCCTACGAGCAGTACTTC.

This clone was counted a few times. The V and J genes are TRBV5-1 and TRBJ2-7; TRBD2 matches 10 bases. Germline lookup yields CDR1 SGHRS and CDR2 YFSETQ. V was pared by 0 bases and J by 1 base, with 1 base of the junction left unmatched. The CDR3 spans 15 residues. In DNA, the CDR3 is TGCGCCAGCAGCTTGGCTAGCGGGGGTTCCTACGAGCAGTACTTC. This translates into CASSLASGGSYEQYF.

The chain couples TRBV7-8 to TRBJ2-3; 13 bases are a match to TRBD2. The CDR3 consists of 17 residues. The germline CDR1 and CDR2 sequences are SGHVS and FQNEAQ. Germline trimming cut 1 base from V and 5 bases from J; bases unmatched to any gene: 6. CDR3 sequence: CASSLELAGGLKDTQYF. CDR3 nucleotide sequence: TGTGCCAGCAGCTTAGAACTAGCGGGGGGGCTGAAAGATACGCAGTATTTT.

This clone occurred once. V and J are TRBV9 and TRBJ2-1; 8 bases agree with TRBD2. The germline V gene has CDR1 SGDLS and CDR2 YYNGEE. V shed 0 bases and J 0 bases; nucleotides not matched to a gene: 2. The CDR3 spans 16 residues. The CDR3: CASSVVAGSSYNEQFF. Written as DNA, the CDR3 is TGTGCCAGCAGCGTAGTAGCGGGGAGCTCCTACAATGAGCAGTTCTTC.

J is TRBJ2-7 and V is TRBV19, with 10 bases lining up with TRBD1. Germline CDR1 and CDR2: LNHDA and SQIVND (reference sequence). V was pared by 7 bases and J by 4 bases, with 13 bases of the junction left unmatched. The CDR3 is 16 amino acids. The CDR3 DNA reads as TGTGCCAGTAAAGACAGGGGGCTCTTTAGTGGTTACGAGCAGTACTTC. It encodes CASKDRGLFSGYEQYF.

The rearrangement links TRBV15 to TRBJ2-7; TRBD2 matches at 10 bases. Germline CDR1 LNHNV, CDR2 YYDKDF (reference sequence). The CDR3 length is 15 residues. V was pared by 5 bases and J by 3 bases, with 7 bases of the junction left unmatched. This CDR3 reads CATSLGRTSGYEQYF. Here the CDR3 DNA reads TGTGCCACCAGCCTTGGGAGGACTAGCGGCTACGAGCAGTACTTC.

This clone has just one count. The chain links TRBV4-3 to TRBJ2-3, with 11 bases that match TRBD2. V gave up 0 bases and J gave up 1 base; unmatched junction bases: 12. The V gene's germline CDR1 is LGHNA and CDR2 YSLEER. The CDR3 is made up of 20 amino acids. The CDR3 loop reads CASSQDLLAGEFWGTDTQYF. The CDR3 nucleotides are TGCGCCAGCAGCCAAGATTTACTAGCGGGGGAGTTTTGGGGCACAGATACGCAGTATTTT.